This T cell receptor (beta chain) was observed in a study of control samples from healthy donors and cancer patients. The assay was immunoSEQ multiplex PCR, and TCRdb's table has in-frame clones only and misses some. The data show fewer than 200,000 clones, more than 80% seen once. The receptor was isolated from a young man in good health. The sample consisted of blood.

CDR3 region: CASSYGLDGGYEQYF. The CDR3, as DNA: TGTGCCAGCAGTTACGGTCTAGATGGGGGCTACGAGCAGTACTTC. V and J are TRBV6-5 and TRBJ2-7; D is possibly TRBD1 or TRBD2 (5 bases each). CDR3 length: 15 amino acids. The germline V gene has CDR1 MNHEY and CDR2 SVGAGI. Trimming took 2 bases from V and 3 from J, leaving 14 bases between them.